This TCR beta chain was identified during a study of CD8 T cells in Susac syndrome (dated by TCRdb to the late 2010s). Regarding the study in general: Among the Susac syndrome patients who were sequenced, clinically active disease was present in more than 5 and clinical remission was observed in roughly eight. Susac syndrome patients were therapy-naive, on corticosteroids (some also receiving IVIg), or on IVIg alone at blood withdrawal. Whether CD8+ T cell activation and differentiation in Susac syndrome was antigen driven was tested using repertoire sequencing.

The paper as a whole reports these results and caveats: The number of individuals in the TCR sequencing and HLA analysis was acknowledged as relatively small. The CD4+ T cell repertoire of patients with Susac syndrome showed no detectable clonal expansion.

Peripheral blood CD8+ and CD4+ T cells from healthy donors, Susac syndrome patients and multiple sclerosis patients were profiled using high-throughput TCR beta sequencing. The Susac syndrome patients fulfilled recently defined diagnostic criteria for either definite or probable disease. Bulk CD8+ and CD4+ T cells were purified by magnetic negative isolation, whereas CD8+ TEMRA cells were enriched by FACS. Blood was drawn into EDTA tubes, processed within 24 hours, and PBMCs were isolated by density gradient centrifugation. PBMCs destined for TCR sequencing were cryopreserved in liquid nitrogen and later thawed in a 37 °C water bath. The sorted or isolated CD4+, CD8+ and CD8+ TEMRA cells reached a purity of at least 90%. This clonotype was seen more than once but under ten times. No cognate antigen has been identified for it. Base-call qualities are not available, and no considerably larger clone is one nucleotide away.

RNA was extracted with the RNeasy kit and roughly 0.45 to 1 ug was reverse transcribed using random hexamers. The immunoSEQ multiplex PCR assay, covering 54 Vbeta and 13 Jbeta segments, was used to amplify TCR beta CDR3 regions. PCR amplification bias was corrected by using a synthetic template baseline for primer optimization and computational correction. The study's processing was this. Reads were annotated to V, D and J genes per IMGT and analyzed with immunoSEQ Analyzer, keeping only productive sequences. To calculate clonality, Shannon entropy was normalized by log2 of the number of productive unique sequences and then subtracted from one. For each patient and control, public and private clones were evaluated within the 100 most prevalent clones. Clones were defined as Susac-specific if absent from the healthy and MS cohorts, from 900 to 1,300 published viral clones and from other ImmuneACCESS disease sequences. TCRdb handled the public reads itself, with Q25 trimming in fastp and clone calling in MiXCR, and kept productive beta chains. Rows merge per CDR3 protein into single entries with the most common DNA and genes. TCRdb's processing, not the study's, gives the V and J calls here. The sample profile shows more than 150,000 distinct CDR3 sequences; nearly 97% of them were found once. The top ten constitute around 0.092% of the sample.

The germline V gene specifies MDHEN as CDR1 and SYDVKM as CDR2. The CDR3, from cysteine to phenylalanine, totals 13 residues. Left in the record is the CDR3 DNA by itself, 39 bases read in frame from the first base. V gives up 5 bases and J gives up 1 base, and the segment between their germline ends measures 8 bases. The chain is encoded by TRBV28 joined to TRBJ1-1; too little of a D gene remains to name it. Input material: CD4+ T cells from PBMCs. This TCR came from a human donor with Susac syndrome. For the CDR3, the sequence is CASSLLGNTEAFF. The nucleotides are TGTGCCAGCAGTCTTCTCGGGAACACTGAAGCTTTCTTT.